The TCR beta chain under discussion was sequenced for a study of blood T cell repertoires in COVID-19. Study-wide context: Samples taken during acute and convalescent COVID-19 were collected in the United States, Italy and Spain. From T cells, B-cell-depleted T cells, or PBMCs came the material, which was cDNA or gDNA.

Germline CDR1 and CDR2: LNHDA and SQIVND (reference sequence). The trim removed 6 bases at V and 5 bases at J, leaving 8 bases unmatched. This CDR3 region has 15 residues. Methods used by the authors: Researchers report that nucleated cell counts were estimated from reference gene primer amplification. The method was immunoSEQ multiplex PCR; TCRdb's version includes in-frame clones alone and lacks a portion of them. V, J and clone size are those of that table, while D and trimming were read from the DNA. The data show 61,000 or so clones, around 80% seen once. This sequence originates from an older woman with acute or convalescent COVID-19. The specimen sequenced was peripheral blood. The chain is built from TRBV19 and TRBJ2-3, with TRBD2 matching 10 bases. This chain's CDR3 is CASSRIAGGIDTQYF. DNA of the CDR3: TGTGCCAGTAGCAGAATAGCGGGGGGCATAGATACGCAGTATTTT.